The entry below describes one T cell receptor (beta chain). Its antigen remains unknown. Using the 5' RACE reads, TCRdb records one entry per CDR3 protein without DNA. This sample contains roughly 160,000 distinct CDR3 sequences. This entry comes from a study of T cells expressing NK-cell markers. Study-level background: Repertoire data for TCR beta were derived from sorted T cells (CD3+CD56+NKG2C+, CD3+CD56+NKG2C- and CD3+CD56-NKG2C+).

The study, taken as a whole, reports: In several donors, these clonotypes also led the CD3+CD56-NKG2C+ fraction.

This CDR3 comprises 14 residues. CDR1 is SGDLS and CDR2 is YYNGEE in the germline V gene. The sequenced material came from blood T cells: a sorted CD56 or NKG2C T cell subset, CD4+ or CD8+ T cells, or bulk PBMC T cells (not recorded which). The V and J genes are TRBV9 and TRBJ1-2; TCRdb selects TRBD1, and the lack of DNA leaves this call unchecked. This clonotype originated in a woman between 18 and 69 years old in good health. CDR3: CASSGVGGNYGYTF.